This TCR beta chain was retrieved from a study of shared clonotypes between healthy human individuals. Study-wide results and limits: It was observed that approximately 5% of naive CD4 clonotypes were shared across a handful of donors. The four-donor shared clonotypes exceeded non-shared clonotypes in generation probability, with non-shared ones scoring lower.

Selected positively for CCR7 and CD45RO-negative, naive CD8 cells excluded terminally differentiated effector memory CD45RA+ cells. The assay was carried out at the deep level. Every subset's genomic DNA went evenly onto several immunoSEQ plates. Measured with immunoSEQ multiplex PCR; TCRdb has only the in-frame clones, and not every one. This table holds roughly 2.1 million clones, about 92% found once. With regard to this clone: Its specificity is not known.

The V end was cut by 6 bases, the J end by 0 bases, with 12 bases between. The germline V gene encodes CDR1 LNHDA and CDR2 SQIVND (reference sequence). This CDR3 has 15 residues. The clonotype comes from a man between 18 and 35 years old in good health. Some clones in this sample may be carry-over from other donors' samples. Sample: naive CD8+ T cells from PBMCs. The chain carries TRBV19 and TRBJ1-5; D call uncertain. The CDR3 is CASRIIYYSNQPQHF. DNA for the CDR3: TGTGCCAGTAGGATCATTTATTATAGCAATCAGCCCCAGCATTTT.